Listed here are 18 T cell receptor beta chains from one sample, sequenced in a study of blood T cell repertoires in COVID-19. Assay: immunoSEQ multiplex PCR; the TCRdb copy retains only in-frame clones and omits some. The data contain some 120,000 clones, about nine tenths of them singletons. Sequencing was performed on peripheral blood. The receptors originated from a man aged 45-65 years with active COVID-19.

The CDR3 protein is CASSPGSWTDYGYTF. In DNA form, the CDR3 reads TGTGCCAGTAGTCCCGGGAGTTGGACCGACTATGGCTACACCTTC. The rearrangement uses TRBV19 and TRBJ1-2; D uncertain. The CDR3 is 15 amino acids. Germline V gene data show CDR1 as LNHDA and CDR2 as SQIVND (reference sequence). The V end lost 5 bases, the J end lost 3 bases, and 16 bases lay between the germline ends. Together with reference TRBV19 and TRBJ1-2, the CDR3 gives the full variable domain: DGGITQSPKYLFRKEGQNVTLSCEQNLNHDAMYWYRQDPGQGLRLIYYSQIVNDFQKGDIAEGYSVSREKKESFPLTVTSAQKNPTAFYLCASSPGSWTDYGYTFGSGTRLTVV.

This sequence joins TRBV14 and TRBJ1-2; tentative D call: TRBD1 (5 bases). Germline loops: CDR1 SGHDN, CDR2 FVKESK. This CDR3 is built from 14 residues. V was clipped by 0 bases and J by 7 bases, with 12 bases between them. The CDR3 sequence: CASSQDSGWVGYTF. As DNA, the CDR3 is TGTGCCAGCAGCCAAGACTCAGGGTGGGTTGGCTACACCTTC.

This chain uses TRBV9 with TRBJ2-5; TRBD1 is a possible D gene (5 bases). In germline, CDR1 is SGDLS, CDR2 YYNGEE. The CDR3 spans 14 residues. Trimming left V 3 bases short and J 3 bases short, with 12 bases between. The CDR3 loop reads CASSAWGIEETQYF. The CDR3 DNA reads TGTGCCAGCAGCGCGTGGGGCATAGAAGAGACCCAGTACTTC.

This sequence joins TRBV6-2 or TRBV6-3 and TRBJ2-1, with D possibly matching TRBD2 (6 bases). V was shortened by 2 bases and J by 3 bases, with 8 bases between the two germline ends. The germline gives CDR1 MNHEY, CDR2 SVGEGT. There are 14 residues in the CDR3. The CDR3, as DNA: TGTGCCAGCAGTTACGGGGGGAGCTACAATGAGCAGTTCTTC. Its protein product is CASSYGGSYNEQFF.

The rearrangement joins TRBV28 to TRBJ2-7, with a weak D call TRBD1 (6 bases). Trimming left V 5 bases short and J 2 bases short, with 19 bases between. Germline V gene sequence: CDR1 MDHEN, CDR2 SYDVKM. The CDR3 runs to 16 residues. The CDR3 DNA is TGTGCCAGCAGTCCCTCCGGGACAAGGTCCCCCTACGAGCAGTACTTC. Translated, it gives CASSPSGTRSPYEQYF.

The V call is TRBV11-2, the J call TRBJ1-6; D is uncertain. V dropped 5 bases and J dropped 7 bases, with 6 bases sitting between them. Germline CDR1 reads SGHAT; CDR2 reads FQNNGV. The CDR3 is made up of 12 amino acids. CDR3 residues: CASSTENSPLHF. CDR3 in DNA: TGTGCCAGCAGCACTGAAAATTCACCCCTCCACTTT.

The chain is built from TRBV3-1 (or the pseudogene TRBV3-2) and TRBJ2-1; 11 bases map to TRBD2. After removal of 0 bases from V and 4 bases from J, the junction contained 5 bases not matched to a gene. CDR1 and CDR2 from the germline V gene are LGHDT and YNNKEL (reference sequence). The CDR3 covers 17 residues. The CDR3 here is CASSQEFASGGYNEQFF. In DNA form, the CDR3 reads TGTGCCAGCAGCCAAGAGTTCGCTAGCGGGGGGTACAATGAGCAGTTCTTC.

The chain carries TRBV7-2 and TRBJ2-3, with 13 bases matching TRBD2. The germline V gene has CDR1 SGHTA and CDR2 FQGNSA. V dropped 6 bases and J dropped 8; count of bases not matched to a gene: 8. The CDR3 loop spans 15 amino acids. The CDR3 DNA reads TGTGCCAGCAGTTCCGGACTAGCGGGGGTGGTTACGCAGTATTTT. It encodes CASSSGLAGVVTQYF.

The J gene is TRBJ1-2, the V gene TRBV6-2 or TRBV6-3; D ambiguous. The CDR3 has 12 residues. The germline V gene encodes CDR1 MNHEY and CDR2 SVGEGT. V gave up 2 bases and J gave up 8 bases, with 9 bases separating them. The chain's CDR3 is CASSYRERGYTF. Here the CDR3 DNA reads TGTGCCAGCAGTTACAGGGAGCGGGGCTACACCTTC.

Note on this clone: This sample includes further DNA sequences coding for the same CDR3. The chain carries TRBV18 and TRBJ2-5; D remains unclear. Germline CDR1 is KGHSH and CDR2 is LQKENI. The CDR3 runs 15 residues. V lost 3 bases to trimming and J lost 0 bases, with 11 bases between them. The CDR3 nucleotides are TGTGCCAGCTCACCCCGTTTGGCAGACCAAGAGACCCAGTACTTC. Translation gives CASSPRLADQETQYF.

This chain connects TRBV6-6 to TRBJ1-6; 7 bases are shared with TRBD1. Germline values: CDR1 MNHNY, CDR2 SVGAGI (reference sequence). This CDR3 is built from 14 residues. V lost 11 bases to trimming and J lost 4 bases; unmatched junction nucleotides: 8. CDR3 DNA sequence: TGTGCCGGCCCGGGACAGCCATATAATTCACCCCTCCACTTT. Amino acids: CAGPGQPYNSPLHF.

This chain uses TRBV19 with TRBJ1-4; D may be TRBD1 (5 bases). The CDR3 extends over 14 amino acids. V shed 5 bases and J shed 8 bases, with 15 bases lying between them. The V gene's germline CDR1 is LNHDA and CDR2 SQIVND (reference sequence). For the CDR3, the DNA is TGTGCCAGTAGTTTTCAGGGTACCTCGGAAAAACTGTTTTTT. It specifies CASSFQGTSEKLFF.

J is TRBJ2-2 and V is TRBV12-3 or TRBV12-4; no reliable D call. The CDR3 runs to 13 residues. The ends were cut back, 3 bases at V and 6 bases at J, with 8 bases in the middle. CDR3 coding DNA: TGTGCCAGCAGTTTTGCGGTTTCCGGGGAGCTGTTTTTT. Its protein is CASSFAVSGELFF.

This clone was detected only once. V and J are TRBV7-8 and TRBJ2-2; 12 nucleotides match TRBD2. Losses at the gene ends were 5 bases for V and 1 base for J; bases not matched to a gene: 11. The CDR3 contains 19 residues. CDR1 is SGHVS and CDR2 is FQNEAQ in the germline V gene. The CDR3 DNA sequence: TGTGCCAGCAGCCGAGGGGGGGGACTAGCGGGCGTGAACACCGGGGAGCTGTTTTTT. It is translated as CASSRGGGLAGVNTGELFF.

In this sample, this clone turned up once. The V call is TRBV5-1, the J call TRBJ2-5; 8 nucleotides align to TRBD2. CDR1 SGHRS and CDR2 YFSETQ come from the germline V gene. The CDR3 covers 16 residues. The junction had 8 bases not matched to a gene; V was cut back by 0 bases and J by 4 bases. This chain's CDR3 is CASSLAGTSVPETQYF. CDR3 bases: TGCGCCAGCAGCTTGGCCGGGACTAGTGTCCCAGAGACCCAGTACTTC.

The genes are TRBV19 and TRBJ2-1; TRBD2 agrees at 9 bases. Germline lookup yields CDR1 LNHDA and CDR2 SQIVND (reference sequence). The CDR3 is 16 residues long. V was pared by 0 bases and J by 7 bases, with 7 bases of the junction left unmatched. The CDR3 nucleotides read TGTGCCAGTAGTATAGACTTAGCGGGAGTGGCAAATGAGCAGTTCTTC. Translation: CASSIDLAGVANEQFF.

The V and J genes are TRBV24-1 and TRBJ2-1; the D gene is possibly TRBD2 (7 bases). Germline CDR1 reads KGHDR; CDR2 reads SFDVKD. Trimming shortened V by 5 bases and J by 7 bases, and 23 bases separated the two germline ends. The CDR3 is 17 amino acids. CDR3 bases: TGTGCCACCAGTGGGCGCCGGGGGGCGGGACCTGGTAATGAGCAGTTCTTC. Translation gives CATSGRRGAGPGNEQFF.

J is TRBJ1-5 and V is TRBV18; D is possibly TRBD1 (6 bases). This CDR3 spans 15 amino acids. The V gene lost 5 bases and the J gene lost 6 bases, with 17 bases spanning the gap. CDR1 KGHSH and CDR2 LQKENI come from the germline V gene. In DNA, the CDR3 is TGTGCCAGCTCAACAACGGGGGGGACAATTCAGCCCCAGCATTTT. The encoded protein is CASSTTGGTIQPQHF. Based on the CDR3 plus reference TRBV18 and TRBJ1-5, the full variable domain is NAGVMQNPRHLVRRRGQEARLRCSPMKGHSHVYWYRQLPEEGLKFMVYLQKENIIDESGMPKERFSAEFPKEGPSILRIQQVVRGDSAAYFCASSTTGGTIQPQHFGDGTRLSIL.